Reported below is one T cell receptor beta chain. Its antigen is undetermined. The sample comes from a study of PD-1 blockade in classical Hodgkin lymphoma. Overall study findings and caveats: When set against healthy donors, newly diagnosed patients were reported to show lower baseline TCR diversity. Causes of the repertoire differences remain undefined, possibly disease activity or prior therapy.

Sequenced by immunoSEQ multiplex PCR; TCRdb stores in-frame clones only, minus some. The table includes 15,000 to 25,000 clones, roughly four fifths detected once. Trimming took 6 bases from V and 7 from J, leaving 18 bases between them. This CDR3 is built from 14 residues. In germline, CDR1 is KGHSH, CDR2 LQKENI. As to time point: newly diagnosed, previously untreated cHL patient sample. Magnetic negative selection was used to purify CD4+ T cells from thawed PBMCs. Comparison relied on PBMCs that came from newly diagnosed, untreated classical Hodgkin lymphoma. This receptor was taken from a human donor with classical Hodgkin lymphoma. The source material was CD4+ T cells from blood. The chain has TRBV18 and TRBJ2-5, with D tentatively TRBD1 or TRBD2 (5 bases each). In DNA, the CDR3 is TGTGCCAGCTCTCCCGGGGACGGGCTGGGGACCCAGTACTTC. Encoded protein: CASSPGDGLGTQYF.